These 14 T cell receptor beta chains came from one sample sequenced in a study of blood T cell repertoires in COVID-19. Libraries were prepared by immunoSEQ multiplex PCR; TCRdb keeps only in-frame clonotypes and omits some of them. The repertoire holds some 150,000 clones, about 88% seen once, with about 2.5% in the top ten. The sample was peripheral blood. Receptor source: a woman in her 70s with acute or convalescent COVID-19.

The V gene is TRBV11-3, the J gene TRBJ2-3; possibly TRBD2 for D (6 bases). The length of the CDR3 is 14 residues. Germline V lookup: CDR1 SGHNT, CDR2 YENEEA. V lost 2 bases, J lost 5 bases, and 11 bases lay in between. The CDR3 protein is CASSLRRGLDTQYF. The CDR3 bases are TGTGCCAGCAGCTTAAGACGGGGGTTAGATACGCAGTATTTT. Complete variable domain (other parts from reference TRBV11-3 and TRBJ2-3): EAGVVQSPRYKIIEKKQPVAFWCNPISGHNTLYWYLQNLGQGPELLIRYENEEAVDDSQLPKDRFSAERLKGVDSTLKIQPAELGDSAVYLCASSLRRGLDTQYFGPGTRLTVL.

This clone was detected once. V gene TRBV6-5 combines with J gene TRBJ1-3; a weak D match, TRBD1 (5 bases). Trimming took off 6 bases at V and 4 bases at J, with 7 bases between the two ends. CDR3 length: 12 residues. Germline lookup yields CDR1 MNHEY and CDR2 SVGAGI. CDR3 DNA sequence: TGTGCCAGCAGCCGACAGGGAAACACCATATATTTT. Translated, it gives CASSRQGNTIYF.

This clone showed up just once. The V gene is TRBV6-1, the J gene TRBJ1-1; D is unresolved. Looked up from germline, CDR1 is MNHNS and CDR2 is SASEGT. Trimming took 2 bases from V and 6 from J, leaving 10 bases between them. The length of the CDR3 is 13 residues. The CDR3 spells CASSEIREAEAFF. The CDR3 DNA follows: TGTGCCAGCAGTGAAATTCGGGAGGCTGAAGCTTTCTTT.

This chain joins TRBV12-3 or TRBV12-4 and TRBJ1-1; the D gene is possibly TRBD1 (6 bases). The CDR3 has 12 residues. V lost 8 bases and J lost 5, with 12 bases in between. CDR3 nucleotide sequence: TGTGCCAGCTCCTACAGGGAAACTGAAGCTTTCTTT. It yields the protein CASSYRETEAFF.

This chain connects TRBV2 to TRBJ2-3, with D possibly matching TRBD2 (6 bases). The V end lost 3 bases, the J end lost 1 base, and 8 bases lay between the germline ends. The CDR3 totals 14 residues. CDR1 is SNHLY and CDR2 is FYNNEI in the germline V gene. CDR3 sequence (DNA): TGTGCCAGCAGTGATCCGGGGGGCACAGATACGCAGTATTTT. Translating it yields CASSDPGGTDTQYF. The whole variable domain, filled in from reference TRBV2 and TRBJ2-3, reads EPEVTQTPSHQVTQMGQEVILRCVPISNHLYFYWYRQILGQKVEFLVSFYNNEISEKSEIFDDQFSVERPDGSNFTLKIRSTKLEDSAMYFCASSDPGGTDTQYFGPGTRLTVL.

The rearrangement links TRBV23-1 to TRBJ1-3; TRBD1 aligns across 7 bases. TRBV23-1 is an ORF, and what it does is uncertain. The CDR3 totals 16 residues. The junction had 5 bases not matched to a gene; V was cut back by 3 bases and J by 0 bases. The DNA of the CDR3 is TGCGCCAGCAGTCAGTCAGGGGGTAGCTCTGGAAACACCATATATTTT. This gives the protein CASSQSGGSSGNTIYF.

The genes are TRBV11-2 and TRBJ2-7, with D possibly being TRBD1 (5 bases). Trimming cost V 5 bases and J 3 bases, with 8 bases left between them. Germline CDR1 and CDR2: SGHAT and FQNNGV. The CDR3 covers 12 residues. The CDR3 region is CASSGQGYEQYF. In nucleotides, the CDR3 is TGTGCCAGCAGCGGGCAGGGCTACGAGCAGTACTTC.

The CDR3 sequence is CASTRGALDNEQFF. For the CDR3, the DNA is TGTGCCAGCACCCGGGGGGCCTTAGACAATGAGCAGTTCTTC. The gene calls are TRBV7-9 and TRBJ2-1, with D tentatively TRBD2 (7 bases). The CDR3 has 14 residues. Trimming removed 7 bases from V and 5 bases from J, with 15 bases in between. Looked up from germline, CDR1 is SEHNR and CDR2 is FQNEAQ (reference sequence).

This clone was counted a few times. The chain carries TRBV5-5 and TRBJ1-4; maybe TRBD1 (6 bases). The CDR3 sequence is 17 residues long. V lost 3 bases to trimming and J lost 2 bases, with 17 bases between them. Germline CDR1 SGHKS, CDR2 YYEKEE (reference sequence). For the CDR3, the DNA is TGTGCCAGCAGCTATACAACAGGGCGGAGTACTAATGAAAAACTGTTTTTT. It is translated as CASSYTTGRSTNEKLFF. Full variable domain (outside the CDR3, taken from reference TRBV5-5 and TRBJ1-4): DAGVTQSPTHLIKTRGQQVTLRCSPISGHKSVSWYQQVLGQGPQFIFQYYEKEERGRGNFPDRFSARQFPNYSSELNVNALLLGDSALYLCASSYTTGRSTNEKLFFGSGTQLSVL.

The J gene is TRBJ1-4, the V gene TRBV13; 8 bases are shared with TRBD1. Per the germline V gene, CDR1 is PRHDT and CDR2 is FYEKMQ (reference sequence). The CDR3 is 14 amino acids. The junction had 6 bases not matched to a gene; V was cut back by 4 bases and J by 8 bases. The DNA of the CDR3 is TGTGCCAGCAGCTACGGACAGGGTGGCGAAAAACTGTTTTTT. Amino acids: CASSYGQGGEKLFF.

This clone was counted a single time. The gene calls are TRBV18 and TRBJ1-1; 9 bases line up with TRBD1. V lost 5 bases and J lost 3; bases outside the gene matches: 16. The CDR3 is 18 amino acids. Germline V CDR1 and CDR2: KGHSH, LQKENI. The CDR3 spells CASSGRVKTGTGYTEAFF. The CDR3 DNA follows: TGTGCCAGCTCAGGGCGTGTGAAGACCGGGACAGGGTACACTGAAGCTTTCTTT.

The chain couples TRBV19 to TRBJ1-5; 8 nucleotides match TRBD1. CDR1 and CDR2 from the germline V gene are LNHDA and SQIVND (reference sequence). The CDR3 is 15 amino acids. V lost 3 bases to trimming and J lost 2 bases; unmatched junction nucleotides: 3. The CDR3: CASSMQTGGNQPQHF. The CDR3 DNA is TGTGCCAGTAGTATGCAGACAGGGGGCAATCAGCCCCAGCATTTT.

The rearrangement links TRBV28 to TRBJ1-3; a possible D gene is TRBD1 (6 bases). Trimming removed 8 bases from V and 3 bases from J, with 14 bases in between. In germline, CDR1 is MDHEN, CDR2 SYDVKM. The CDR3 extends over 14 amino acids. The CDR3 sequence: CASGFRGLGNTIYF. The CDR3, as DNA: TGTGCCAGCGGCTTCAGGGGCCTTGGAAACACCATATATTTT.

The chain recombines TRBV18 with TRBJ2-3; 11 bases fit TRBD2. V lost 5 bases, J lost 0 bases, and 1 base stayed unmatched. In germline, CDR1 is KGHSH, CDR2 LQKENI. This CDR3 has 15 residues. CDR3 sequence: CASSWTSGSTDTQYF. CDR3 in DNA: TGTGCCAGCTCATGGACTAGCGGGAGCACAGATACGCAGTATTTT.